This T cell receptor beta chain was documented in a study of naive and memory T cell subsets. Study findings and constraints: TCRs were reportedly recovered from both biopsy types, mostly tuberculin test sites.

This clonotype has just a few counts. Antigen specificity is unknown. Four PCR rounds used nested alpha and beta constant region primers plus the SP2 primer. For blood and skin samples, reverse transcription used TCR alpha and beta constant primers. TCRdb re-derived calls from the UMI-ligation and nested PCR reads in MiXCR, one entry per CDR3 protein. The sample has tens of thousands of distinct CDR3 sequences; 9.5% to 12% are singletons. CDR3 length: 16 amino acids. Germline values: CDR1 MNHNY, CDR2 SVGAGI (reference sequence). The ends were cut back, 0 bases at V and 1 base at J, with 12 bases in the middle. As to treatment: skin biopsy from PPD injection site in Mantoux-positive individual. The library had UMIs added by 3' ligation of an oligonucleotide to TCR cDNA. Individuals with a positive Mantoux test gave biopsies from PPD-injected skin.

This receptor was taken from an adult in good health. This sample comprised skin, obtained from a tuberculin skin test site. J is TRBJ2-5 and V is TRBV6-6; no definite D call. CDR3 nucleotide sequence: TGTGCCAGCAGTTACTCGATTGGGATCCTCCAAGAGACCCAGTACTTC. The encoded protein is CASSYSIGILQETQYF.